Listed below are T cell receptor beta chains from one sample, sequenced in a study of cytotoxic CD8 clonotypes in ibrutinib-treated CLL. Clones were sequenced by immunoSEQ multiplex PCR, and TCRdb holds only the in-frame ones, with some missing. This sample has a few hundred thousand clones, with around four fifths found just once. The sequencing here drew on PBMCs, taken before ibrutinib treatment. Receptors originate from a human donor with chronic lymphocytic leukemia. The CDR3 runs from the conserved cysteine through the conserved F or W. A D gene is named only where the DNA matches it firmly.

v_call d_call cdr3_aa
TRBV7-3 TRBD1 CASSQRQGVYEQYF
TRBV18 TRBD2 CASSPPGIAGSTDTQYF
TRBV19 NA CASSIDFYGQGNTEAFF
TRBV27 NA CASSLGAGETQYF
TRBV5-1 TRBD2 CASSSTSGKQETQYF
TRBV30 TRBD2 CAWIAGNTGELFF
TRBV4-3 NA CASSQALSGSRSGYTF
TRBV19 NA CASSIATTSGYTF
TRBV4-3 TRBD2 CASSPRLAGGSRSEQYF
TRBV27 NA CASASSFGRPYEQYF
TRBV18 NA CASSPPSGAYEQYF
TRBV28 TRBD2 CASSLGTSGYNEQFF
TRBV7-9 TRBD2 CASSLVVAGQETQYF
TRBV4-1 NA CASSQEGGTKNTEAFF
TRBV30 NA CAWSSGSTDTQYF
TRBV7-9 NA CASSPEKQVQGKLFF
TRBV7-6 TRBD2 CASSPVGLAGSEQYF
TRBV6-6 NA CASKGRSVGEQFF
TRBV6-5 NA CASGSPWYEQYF
TRBV27 NA CASRTRTVTDTQYF
TRBV6-5 NA CASSGSWDTGELFF
TRBV28 TRBD2 CASRTLAEGGPSVYEQYF
TRBV7-9 TRBD2 CASSSSGSSDTQYF
TRBV27 NA CASSLSTWVGETQYF
TRBV27 NA CASSLLVGNEQFF
TRBV28 NA CAIKPGTENYGYTF